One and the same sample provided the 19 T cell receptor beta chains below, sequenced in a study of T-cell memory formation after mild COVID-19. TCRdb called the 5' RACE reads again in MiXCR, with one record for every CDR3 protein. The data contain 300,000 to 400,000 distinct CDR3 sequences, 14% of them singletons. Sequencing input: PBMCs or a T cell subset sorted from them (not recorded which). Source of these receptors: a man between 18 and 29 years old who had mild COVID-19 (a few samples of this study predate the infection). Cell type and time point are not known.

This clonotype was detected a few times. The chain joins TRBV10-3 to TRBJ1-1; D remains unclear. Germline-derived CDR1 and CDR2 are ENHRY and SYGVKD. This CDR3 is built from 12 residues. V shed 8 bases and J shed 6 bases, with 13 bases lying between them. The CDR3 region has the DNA TGTGCCATCCAGACGGATGGGTCTGAAGCTTTCTTT. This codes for CAIQTDGSEAFF.

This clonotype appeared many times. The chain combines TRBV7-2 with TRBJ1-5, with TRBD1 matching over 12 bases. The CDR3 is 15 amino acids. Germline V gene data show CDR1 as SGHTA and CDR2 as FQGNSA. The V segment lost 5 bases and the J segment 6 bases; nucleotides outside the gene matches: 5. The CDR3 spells CASSPGTGGGQPQHF. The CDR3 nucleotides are TGTGCCAGCAGCCCAGGGACAGGGGGCGGTCAGCCCCAGCATTTT.

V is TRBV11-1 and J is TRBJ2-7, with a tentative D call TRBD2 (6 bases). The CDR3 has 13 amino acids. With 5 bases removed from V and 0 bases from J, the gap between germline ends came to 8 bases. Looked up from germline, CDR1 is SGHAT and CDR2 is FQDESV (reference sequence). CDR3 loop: CASSGRTSYEQYV. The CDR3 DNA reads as TGTGCCAGCAGCGGGAGGACCTCCTACGAGCAGTACGTC.

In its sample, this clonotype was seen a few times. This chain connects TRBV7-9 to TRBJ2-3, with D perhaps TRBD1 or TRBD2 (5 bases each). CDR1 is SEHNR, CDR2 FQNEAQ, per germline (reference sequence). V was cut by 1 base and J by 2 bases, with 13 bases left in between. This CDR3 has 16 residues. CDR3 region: CASSLVVGDPTDTQYF. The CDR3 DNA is TGTGCCAGCAGCTTAGTAGTCGGGGACCCCACAGATACGCAGTATTTT. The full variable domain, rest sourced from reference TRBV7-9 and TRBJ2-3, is DTGVSQNPRHKITKRGQNVTFRCDPISEHNRLYWYRQTLGQGPEFLTYFQNEAQLEKSRLLSDRFSAERPKGSFSTLEIQRTEQGDSAMYLCASSLVVGDPTDTQYFGPGTRLTVL.

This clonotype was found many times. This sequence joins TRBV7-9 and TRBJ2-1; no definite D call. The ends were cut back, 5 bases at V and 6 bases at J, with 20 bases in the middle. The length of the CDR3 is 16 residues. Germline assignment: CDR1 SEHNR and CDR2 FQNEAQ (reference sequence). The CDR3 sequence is CASSHGPLSSFNEQFF. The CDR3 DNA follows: TGTGCCAGCAGCCACGGGCCTCTCTCGTCTTTCAATGAGCAGTTCTTC.

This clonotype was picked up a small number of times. CDR3 DNA: TGCGCCAGCAGCTTCGCTCGACAGACCAACTCTGGGGCCAACGTCCTGACTTTC. Protein sequence: CASSFARQTNSGANVLTF. The chain carries TRBV5-1 and TRBJ2-6, with TRBD1 as a possible D gene (5 bases). CDR1 and CDR2 (germline): SGHRS, YFSETQ. Trimming stripped 2 bases from V and 0 bases from J, with 15 bases between. The CDR3 spans 18 residues.

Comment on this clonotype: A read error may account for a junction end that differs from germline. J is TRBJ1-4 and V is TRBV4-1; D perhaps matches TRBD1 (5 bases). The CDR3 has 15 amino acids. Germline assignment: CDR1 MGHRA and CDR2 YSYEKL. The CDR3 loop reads CDSSQENRGFEKLFF. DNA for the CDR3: TGCGACAGCAGCCAAGAAAATAGGGGTTTTGAAAAACTGTTTTTT.

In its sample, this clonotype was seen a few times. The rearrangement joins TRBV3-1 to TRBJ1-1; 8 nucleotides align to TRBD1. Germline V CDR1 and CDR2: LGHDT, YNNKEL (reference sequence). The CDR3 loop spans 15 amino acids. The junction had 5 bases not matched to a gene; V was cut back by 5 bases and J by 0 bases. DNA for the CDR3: TGTGCCAGCAGCGCGGACAGGGCCATGAACACTGAAGCTTTCTTT. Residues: CASSADRAMNTEAFF.

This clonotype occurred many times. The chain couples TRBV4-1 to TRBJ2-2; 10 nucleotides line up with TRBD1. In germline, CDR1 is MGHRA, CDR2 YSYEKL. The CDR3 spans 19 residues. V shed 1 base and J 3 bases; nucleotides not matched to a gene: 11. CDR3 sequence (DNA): TGCGCCAGCAGCCAAGTAATTCGTCGGGACAGGGGCGACACCGGGGAGCTGTTTTTT. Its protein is CASSQVIRRDRGDTGELFF.

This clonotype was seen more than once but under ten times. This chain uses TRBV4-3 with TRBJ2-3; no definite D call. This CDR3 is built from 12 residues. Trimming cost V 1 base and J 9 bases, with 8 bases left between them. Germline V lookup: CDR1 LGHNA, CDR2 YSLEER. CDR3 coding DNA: TGCGCCAGCAGCCAAGGAAGGATGACGCAGTATTTT. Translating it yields CASSQGRMTQYF.

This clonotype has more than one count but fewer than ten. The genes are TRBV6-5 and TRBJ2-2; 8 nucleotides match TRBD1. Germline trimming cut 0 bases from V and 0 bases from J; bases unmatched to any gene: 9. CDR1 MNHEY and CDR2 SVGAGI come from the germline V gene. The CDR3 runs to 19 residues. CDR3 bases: TGTGCCAGCAGTTACTCGAAATCGTTCAGGGGGCCGAACACCGGGGAGCTGTTTTTT. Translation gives CASSYSKSFRGPNTGELFF.

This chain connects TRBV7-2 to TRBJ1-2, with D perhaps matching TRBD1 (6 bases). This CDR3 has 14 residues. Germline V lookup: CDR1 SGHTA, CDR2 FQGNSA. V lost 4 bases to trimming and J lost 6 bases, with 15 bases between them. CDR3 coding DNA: TGTGCCAGCAGCTGGTACAGGGTTGAGGATGGCTACACCTTC. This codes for CASSWYRVEDGYTF.

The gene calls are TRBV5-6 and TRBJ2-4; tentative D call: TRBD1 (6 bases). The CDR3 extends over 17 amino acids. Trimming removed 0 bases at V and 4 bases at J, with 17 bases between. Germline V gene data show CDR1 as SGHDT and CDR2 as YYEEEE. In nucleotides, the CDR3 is TGTGCCAGCAGCTTGGTTATATCGAGGGGGAAAAAAAACATTCAGTACTTC. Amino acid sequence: CASSLVISRGKKNIQYF.

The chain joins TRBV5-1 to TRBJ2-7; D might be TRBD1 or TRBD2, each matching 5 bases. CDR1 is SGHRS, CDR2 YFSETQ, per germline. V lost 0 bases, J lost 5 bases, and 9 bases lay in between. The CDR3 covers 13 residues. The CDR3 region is CASSLDGGNEQYF. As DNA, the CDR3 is TGCGCCAGCAGCTTGGATGGGGGAAACGAGCAGTACTTC.

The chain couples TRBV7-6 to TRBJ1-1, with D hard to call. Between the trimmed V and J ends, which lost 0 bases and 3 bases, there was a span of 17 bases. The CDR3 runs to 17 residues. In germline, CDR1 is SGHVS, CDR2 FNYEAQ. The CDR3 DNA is TGTGCCAGCAGCTTAGCGATTCGGACCCGTAGGGACACTGAAGCTTTCTTT. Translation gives CASSLAIRTRRDTEAFF.

The CDR3 DNA reads TGTGCCAGCAGCTCGGGGGGTACGGACTATGGCTACACCTTC. Protein product: CASSSGGTDYGYTF. The chain employs TRBV7-9 and TRBJ1-2; D may be TRBD1 (5 bases). Deletions cut 4 bases from V and 3 bases from J, with 12 bases between. The CDR3 loop spans 14 amino acids. Germline V gene data show CDR1 as SEHNR and CDR2 as FQNEAQ (reference sequence).

In DNA form, the CDR3 reads TGCGCCAGCAGCCAAGAACGAGCGGGTTTAACTGAAGCTTTCTTT. Residues: CASSQERAGLTEAFF. The rearrangement links TRBV4-3 to TRBJ1-1; D gene unclear. This CDR3 spans 15 amino acids. Looked up from germline, CDR1 is LGHNA and CDR2 is YSLEER. V was trimmed by 0 bases and J by 5 bases, leaving 13 bases between them.

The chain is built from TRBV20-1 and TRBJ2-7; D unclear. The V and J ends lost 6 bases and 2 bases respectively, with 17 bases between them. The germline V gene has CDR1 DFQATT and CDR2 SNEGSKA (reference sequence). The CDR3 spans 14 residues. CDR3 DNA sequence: TGCAGTGCCAAACGTCGGGTCACAGCCTACGAGCAGTACTTC. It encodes CSAKRRVTAYEQYF.

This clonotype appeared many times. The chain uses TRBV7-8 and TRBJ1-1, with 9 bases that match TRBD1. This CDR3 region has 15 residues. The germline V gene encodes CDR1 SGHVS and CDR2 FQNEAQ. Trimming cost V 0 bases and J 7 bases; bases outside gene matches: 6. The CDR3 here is CASSLAATGGSEAFF. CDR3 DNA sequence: TGTGCCAGCAGCTTAGCCGCAACAGGGGGCAGTGAAGCTTTCTTT.